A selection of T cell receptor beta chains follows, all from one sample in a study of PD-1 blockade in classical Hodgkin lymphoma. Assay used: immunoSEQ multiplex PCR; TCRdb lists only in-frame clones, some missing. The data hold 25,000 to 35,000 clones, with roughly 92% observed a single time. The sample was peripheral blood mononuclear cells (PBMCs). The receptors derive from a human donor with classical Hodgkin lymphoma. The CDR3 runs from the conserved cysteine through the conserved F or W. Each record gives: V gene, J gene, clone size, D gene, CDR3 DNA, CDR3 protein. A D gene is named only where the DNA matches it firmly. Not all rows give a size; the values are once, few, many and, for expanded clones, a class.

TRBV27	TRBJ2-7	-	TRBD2	TGTGCCAGCAGTTTTAGCGGGAGGACTGCCTACGAGCAGTACTTC	CASSFSGRTAYEQYF
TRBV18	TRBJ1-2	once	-	TGTGCCAGCTCACGGAACAGGGAAGGAGGGGGTGGCTACACCTTC	CASSRNREGGGGYTF
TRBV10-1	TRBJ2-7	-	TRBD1	TGCGCCAGCACCCTGACAGGGGGCTACGAGCAGTACTTC	CASTLTGGYEQYF
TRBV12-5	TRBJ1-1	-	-	TGTGCTAGTGGTTTCTTAATCCCGGGACTGAGCACTGAAGCTTTCTTT	CASGFLIPGLSTEAFF
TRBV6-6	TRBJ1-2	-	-	TGTGCCAGCAGATATCAGGGTAATGGCTACACCTTC	CASRYQGNGYTF
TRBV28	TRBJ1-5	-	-	TGTGCCAGCAGTTACGGGCAGCCCCAGCATTTT	CASSYGQPQHF
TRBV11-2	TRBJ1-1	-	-	TGTGCCAGCAGCTTAATCATACAGGGGAACACTGAAGCTTTCTTT	CASSLIIQGNTEAFF
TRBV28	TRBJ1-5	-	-	TGTGCCAGCAGCCCCGGGACGGGGAATCAGCCCCAGCATTTT	CASSPGTGNQPQHF
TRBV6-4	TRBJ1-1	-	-	TGTGCCAGCAGTGACTCGAGGGTGCTCTCGGCTTTCTTT	CASSDSRVLSAFF
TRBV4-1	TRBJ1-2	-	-	TGCGCCAGCAGCCCCCCATTGGACTATGGCTACACCTTC	CASSPPLDYGYTF
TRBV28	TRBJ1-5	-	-	TGTGCCAGCAGTTTTTGGCGGTCGAATAGCAATCAGCCCCAGCATTTT	CASSFWRSNSNQPQHF
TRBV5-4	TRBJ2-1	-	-	TGTGCCAGCCGAAATAGCGGATTATCCTACAATGAGCAGTTCTTC	CASRNSGLSYNEQFF
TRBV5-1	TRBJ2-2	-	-	TGCGCCAGCAGCTTTAGCACGAACACCGGGGAGCTGTTTTTT	CASSFSTNTGELFF
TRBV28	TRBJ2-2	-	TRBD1	TGTGCCAGCAGCCACAGGGGGAGCACCGGGGAGCTGTTTTTT	CASSHRGSTGELFF
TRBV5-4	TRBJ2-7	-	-	TGTGCCAGCAGCTCGGGTCCCGAGACCTCCTACGAGCAGTACTTC	CASSSGPETSYEQYF
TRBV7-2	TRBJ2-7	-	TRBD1	TGTGCCAGCAGCTTGGGGCCCGGGACAGGACCATACGAGCAGTACTTC	CASSLGPGTGPYEQYF
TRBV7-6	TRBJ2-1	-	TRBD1	TGTGCCAGCAGCTTGGTCGGACAGGGCGGGCAGTTCTTC	CASSLVGQGGQFF
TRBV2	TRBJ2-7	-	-	TGTGTACCCGGTGGGGGCGGGTACGAGCAGTACTTC	CVPGGGGYEQYF
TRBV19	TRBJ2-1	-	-	TGTGCCAGTAGTGTCCTTAAGAGCCGGATGGGGAGTCATGAGCAGTTCTTC	CASSVLKSRMGSHEQFF
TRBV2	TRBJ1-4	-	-	TGTGCCAGCAGTGATCCCCTAACTAATGAAAAACTGTTTTTT	CASSDPLTNEKLFF
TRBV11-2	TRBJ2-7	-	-	TGTGCCAGCAGCTTAGTTTACAGGGATTACGAGCAGTACTTC	CASSLVYRDYEQYF
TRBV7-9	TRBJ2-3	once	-	TGTGCCAGCAGCTTAGGAGGGGGACCCCCTCTCACGCAGTATTTT	CASSLGGGPPLTQYF
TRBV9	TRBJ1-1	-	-	TGTGCCAGCAGCGAGGGGTGGGCCAGGGACTCTGAAGCTTTCTTT	CASSEGWARDSEAFF